This T cell receptor beta chain was captured in a study of T cell responses to AZD1222 COVID-19 vaccine. Trimming took 5 bases from V and 6 from J, leaving 14 bases between them. This CDR3 is built from 14 residues. Germline V CDR1 and CDR2: MDHEN, SYDVKM. Study outcomes and limitations: Reports indicate that nearly half of spike-specific TCRs are directed at unmutated variant regions.

The method was immunoSEQ multiplex PCR; TCRdb's version includes in-frame clones alone and lacks a portion of them. This sample has about 140,000 clones, with 92% found just once. In regard to this clone: Its antigen is currently unknown.

Specimen: peripheral blood, collected on day 0 of AZD1222 vaccination. This rearrangement joins TRBV28 to TRBJ1-5; weak D call: TRBD1 (6 bases). This TCR was sampled from an adult in good health. The CDR3 coding sequence is TGTGCCAGCAGTCTCCGACAGACAGGTCAGCCCCAGCATTTT. This translates into CASSLRQTGQPQHF.